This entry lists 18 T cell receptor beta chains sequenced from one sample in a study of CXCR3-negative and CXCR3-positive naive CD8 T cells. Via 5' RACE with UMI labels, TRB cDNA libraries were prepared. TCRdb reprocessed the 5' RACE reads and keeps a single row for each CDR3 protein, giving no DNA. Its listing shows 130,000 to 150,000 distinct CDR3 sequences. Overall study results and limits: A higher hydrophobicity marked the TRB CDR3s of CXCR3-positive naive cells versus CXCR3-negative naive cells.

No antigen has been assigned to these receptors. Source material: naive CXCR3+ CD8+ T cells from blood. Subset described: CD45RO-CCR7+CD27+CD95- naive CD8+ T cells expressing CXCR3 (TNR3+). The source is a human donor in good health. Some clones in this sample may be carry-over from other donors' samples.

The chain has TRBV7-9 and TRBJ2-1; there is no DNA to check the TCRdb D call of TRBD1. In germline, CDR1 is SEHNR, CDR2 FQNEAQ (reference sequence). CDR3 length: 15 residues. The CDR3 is CASSQAADGRNEQFF.

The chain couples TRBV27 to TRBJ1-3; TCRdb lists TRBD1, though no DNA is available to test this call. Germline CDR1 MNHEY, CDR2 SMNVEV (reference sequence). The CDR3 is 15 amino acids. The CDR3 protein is CASSPSGTVGNTIYF.

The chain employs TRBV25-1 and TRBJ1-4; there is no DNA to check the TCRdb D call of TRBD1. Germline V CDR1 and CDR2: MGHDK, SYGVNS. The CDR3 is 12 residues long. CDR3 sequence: CASSEPGGKLFF.

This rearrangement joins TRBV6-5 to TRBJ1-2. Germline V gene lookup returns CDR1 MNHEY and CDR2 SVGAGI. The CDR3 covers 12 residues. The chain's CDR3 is CASSPPGEGYTF.

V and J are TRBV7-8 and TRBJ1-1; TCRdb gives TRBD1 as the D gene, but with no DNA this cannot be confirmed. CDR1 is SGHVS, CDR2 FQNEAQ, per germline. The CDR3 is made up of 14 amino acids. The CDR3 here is CASSNTGANTEAFF.

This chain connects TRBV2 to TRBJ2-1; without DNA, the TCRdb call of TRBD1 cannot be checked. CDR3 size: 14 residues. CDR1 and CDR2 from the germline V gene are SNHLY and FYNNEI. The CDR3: CASSEVAGGREQFF. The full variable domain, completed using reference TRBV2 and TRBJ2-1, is EPEVTQTPSHQVTQMGQEVILRCVPISNHLYFYWYRQILGQKVEFLVSFYNNEISEKSEIFDDQFSVERPDGSNFTLKIRSTKLEDSAMYFCASSEVAGGREQFFGPGTRLTVL.

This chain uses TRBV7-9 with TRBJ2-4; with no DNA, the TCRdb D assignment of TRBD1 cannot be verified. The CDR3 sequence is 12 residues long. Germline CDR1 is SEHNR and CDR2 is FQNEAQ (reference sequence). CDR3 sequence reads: CASSTGGNEQYF.

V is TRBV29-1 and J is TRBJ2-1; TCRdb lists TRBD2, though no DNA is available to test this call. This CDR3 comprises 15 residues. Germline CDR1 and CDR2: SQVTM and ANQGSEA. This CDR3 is CSVEGGNGPTNEQFF.

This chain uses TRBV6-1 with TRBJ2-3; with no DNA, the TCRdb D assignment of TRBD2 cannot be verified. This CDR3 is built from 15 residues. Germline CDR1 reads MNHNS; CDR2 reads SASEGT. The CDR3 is CASEREGASTDTQYF.

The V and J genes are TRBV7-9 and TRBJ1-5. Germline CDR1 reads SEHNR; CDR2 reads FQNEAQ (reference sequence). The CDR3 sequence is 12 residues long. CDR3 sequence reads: CASRGNNQPQHF.

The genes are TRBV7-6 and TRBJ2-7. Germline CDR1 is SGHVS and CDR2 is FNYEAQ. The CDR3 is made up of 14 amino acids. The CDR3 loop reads CASSLEAGQDEQYF.

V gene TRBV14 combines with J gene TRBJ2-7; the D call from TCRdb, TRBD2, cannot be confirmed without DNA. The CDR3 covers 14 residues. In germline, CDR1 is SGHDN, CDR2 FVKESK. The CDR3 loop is CASSRLAGLYEQYF. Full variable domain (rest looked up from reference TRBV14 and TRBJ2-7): EAGVTQFPSHSVIEKGQTVTLRCDPISGHDNLYWYRRVMGKEIKFLLHFVKESKQDESGMPNNRFLAERTGGTYSTLKVQPAELEDSGVYFCASSRLAGLYEQYFGPGTRLTVT.

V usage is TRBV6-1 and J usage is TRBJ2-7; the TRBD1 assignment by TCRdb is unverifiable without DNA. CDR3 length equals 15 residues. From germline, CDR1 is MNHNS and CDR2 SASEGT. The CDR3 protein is CASSYPSGGPHEQYF.

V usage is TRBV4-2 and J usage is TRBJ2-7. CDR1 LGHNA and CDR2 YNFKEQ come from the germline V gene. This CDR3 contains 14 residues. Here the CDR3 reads CASSQVPNSYEQYF.

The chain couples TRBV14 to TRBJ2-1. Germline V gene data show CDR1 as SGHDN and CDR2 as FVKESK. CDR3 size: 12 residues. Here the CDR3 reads CASSQEDPRLFF.

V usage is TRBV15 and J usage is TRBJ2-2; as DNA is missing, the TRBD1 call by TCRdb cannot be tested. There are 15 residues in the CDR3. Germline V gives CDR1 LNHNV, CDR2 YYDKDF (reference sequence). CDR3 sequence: CATSSPGGRTGELFF.

Here the CDR3 reads CASSHDVKTASQETQYF. The chain joins TRBV7-6 to TRBJ2-5; TCRdb gives TRBD1 as the D gene, but with no DNA this cannot be confirmed. The CDR3 contains 17 residues. Per the germline V gene, CDR1 is SGHVS and CDR2 is FNYEAQ.

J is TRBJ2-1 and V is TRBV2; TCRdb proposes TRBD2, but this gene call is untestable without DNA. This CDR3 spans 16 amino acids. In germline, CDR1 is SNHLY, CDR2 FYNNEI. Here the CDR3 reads CASSPLTSGAPNEQFF.